The rows below give T cell receptor beta chains drawn from one sample of a study of T-cell memory formation after mild COVID-19. Each CDR3 protein gets one entry after TCRdb re-called the 5' RACE reads with MiXCR. This sample has some 69,000 distinct CDR3 sequences, with 16% found just once. Sequenced: PBMCs or a T cell subset sorted from them (not recorded which). The receptors stem from an adult woman who had mild COVID-19 (a few samples of this study predate the infection). Cell type and time point are not known. CDR3s include the opening cysteine and the closing phenylalanine or tryptophan. Each record gives: V gene, D gene, clone size, J gene, CDR3 protein, CDR3 DNA. A D gene is named only where the DNA matches it firmly. Some rows have no size entry. The others give once, few or many, or a class for an expanded clone.

>TRBV3-1|TRBD2|many|TRBJ2-3
CASSQRGLAGGTSTDTQYF
TGTGCCAGCAGCCAGAGGGGACTAGCGGGGGGAACTAGCACAGATACGCAGTATTTT
>TRBV29-1|-|few|TRBJ2-1
CSVERFEGEQFF
TGCAGCGTTGAACGTTTCGAGGGTGAGCAGTTCTTC
>TRBV4-1|TRBD2|-|TRBJ2-3
CASSQDQGTGWREGTDTQYF
TGCGCCAGCAGCCAAGATCAGGGGACTGGTTGGCGGGAGGGGACAGATACGCAGTATTTT
>TRBV20-1|TRBD2|-|TRBJ2-1
CSPAGVGNEQFF
TGCAGTCCCGCGGGGGTAGGGAATGAGCAGTTCTTC
>TRBV7-3|-|-|TRBJ2-1
CASSSRLYNEQFF
TGTGCCAGCAGCTCACGACTATACAATGAGCAGTTCTTC
>TRBV29-1|-|-|TRBJ2-7
CSVRGGSYEQYF
TGCAGCGTTCGTGGGGGTTCCTACGAGCAGTACTTC
>TRBV7-9|TRBD1|-|TRBJ1-4
CASGRQGAGDEKLFF
TGTGCCAGCGGAAGACAGGGCGCAGGGGATGAAAAACTGTTTTTT
>TRBV20-1|TRBD1|few|TRBJ1-1
CSASLDRGGTEAFF
TGCAGTGCTAGCTTAGACAGGGGTGGAACTGAAGCTTTCTTT
>TRBV24-1|-|-|TRBJ2-4
CATSDSKNIQYF
TGTGCCACCAGTGATTCCAAAAACATTCAGTACTTC
>TRBV7-6|-|-|TRBJ2-7
CASSLQAGEQYF
TGTGCCAGCAGCTTACAGGCTGGGGAGCAGTACTTC
>TRBV6-1|TRBD2|many|TRBJ2-7
CASSDGGINEQYF
TGTGCCAGCAGTGACGGGGGGATCAACGAGCAGTACTTC
>TRBV4-2|TRBD2|many|TRBJ2-1
CASSQNTMTSGREDEQFF
TGTGCCAGCAGCCAAAATACAATGACTAGCGGGAGAGAGGATGAGCAGTTCTTC
>TRBV12-3/TRBV12-4|-|-|TRBJ2-2
CASSFTGAGELFF
TGTGCCAGCAGTTTTACGGGTGCCGGGGAGCTGTTTTTT
>TRBV7-6|TRBD1|-|TRBJ2-1
CASSNRGSRSYNEQFF
TGTGCCAGCAGCAACAGGGGAAGTAGGTCCTACAATGAGCAGTTCTTC
>TRBV18|TRBD1|few|TRBJ2-2
CASSPPSQGDPNTGELFF
TGTGCCAGCTCACCACCGAGTCAGGGGGACCCGAACACCGGGGAGCTGTTTTTT
>TRBV20-1|TRBD2|many|TRBJ2-3
CSARGLAVPITDTQYF
TGCAGTGCTAGAGGACTAGCGGTGCCTATCACAGATACGCAGTATTTT
>TRBV7-9|-|-|TRBJ1-1
CASSLVSGTIEAFF
TGTGCCAGCAGCCTCGTCTCCGGGACAATTGAAGCTTTCTTT
>TRBV20-1|-|-|TRBJ2-3
CSAQSWRALTDVYTDTQYF
TGCAGTGCTCAGAGTTGGAGGGCCCTCACGGATGTATACACAGATACGCAGTATTTT
>TRBV4-1|TRBD1|few|TRBJ2-7
CASSSGTGLYEQYF
TGCGCCAGCAGCTCCGGGACAGGTTTATACGAGCAGTACTTC
>TRBV29-1|-|-|TRBJ2-2
CSVELETGELFF
TGCAGCGTTGAATTAGAAACCGGGGAGCTGTTTTTT
>TRBV7-3|-|-|TRBJ1-1
CASSFPGDSEAFF
TGTGCCAGCAGCTTTCCAGGGGACTCTGAAGCTTTCTTT
>TRBV19|-|-|TRBJ2-7
CASSVGLVYEQYF
TGTGCCAGTAGCGTGGGCTTAGTCTACGAGCAGTACTTC
>TRBV24-1|-|-|TRBJ2-7
CATSERGISYEQYF
TGTGCCACCAGCGAAAGGGGTATCTCCTACGAGCAGTACTTC
>TRBV20-1|-|-|TRBJ1-3
CSASTQDSGNTIYF
TGCAGTGCTAGCACACAGGACTCTGGAAACACCATATATTTT
>TRBV27|-|few|TRBJ2-1
CATSGVQSNEQFF
TGTGCCACTTCAGGGGTGCAGAGCAATGAGCAGTTCTTC
>TRBV6-5|-|-|TRBJ2-6
CASRVGRTSGANVLTF
TGTGCCAGCCGCGTCGGCAGGACCTCTGGGGCCAACGTCCTGACTTTC
>TRBV4-2|-|-|TRBJ2-1
CASSQDNGGISSFEQFF
TGTGCCAGCAGCCAAGATAACGGCGGGATTTCGTCATTTGAGCAGTTCTTC
>TRBV10-3|TRBD1|-|TRBJ2-2
CAISESGQGTGELFF
TGTGCCATCAGTGAGTCAGGACAGGGTACCGGGGAGCTGTTTTTT
>TRBV27|-|few|TRBJ2-2
CASSLATAGELFF
TGTGCCAGCAGTCTCGCCACGGCCGGGGAGCTGTTTTTT
>TRBV24-1|TRBD2|-|TRBJ2-2
CATSVTSVPAGELFF
TGTGCCACCAGCGTAACTAGCGTCCCAGCCGGGGAGCTGTTTTTT
>TRBV29-1|TRBD1|-|TRBJ2-4
CSVRDREKNIQYF
TGCAGCGTAAGGGACAGGGAGAAAAACATTCAGTACTTC
>TRBV7-9|-|few|TRBJ1-2
CASSLAPDLPGYTF
TGTGCCAGCAGCTTAGCTCCGGACCTTCCGGGCTACACCTTC
>TRBV7-9|-|-|TRBJ2-1
CASSSSLYGEQFF
TGTGCCAGCAGCTCCTCTTTATATGGTGAGCAGTTCTTC
>TRBV29-1|TRBD1|few|TRBJ2-3
CSVEPGGKDTQYF
TGCAGCGTTGAGCCAGGGGGCAAAGATACGCAGTATTTT
>TRBV29-1|TRBD2|few|TRBJ2-1
CSVPMPGLAGESPYNEQFF
TGCAGCGTCCCAATGCCGGGACTAGCGGGGGAGTCACCCTACAATGAGCAGTTCTTC
>TRBV5-1|TRBD2|-|TRBJ2-1
CASKAGGPDEQFF
TGCGCCAGCAAAGCGGGAGGGCCCGATGAGCAGTTCTTC
>TRBV7-9|-|few|TRBJ2-5
CASSPPVREETQYF
TGTGCCAGCAGCCCTCCCGTTAGGGAAGAGACCCAGTACTTC
>TRBV5-1|-|few|TRBJ2-3
CASSEGDTQYF
TGCGCCAGCAGTGAGGGAGATACGCAGTATTTT
>TRBV29-1|-|few|TRBJ2-7
CSVEFRDSHSYEQYF
TGCAGCGTTGAGTTCCGGGACTCTCATTCCTACGAGCAGTACTTC
>TRBV6-2/TRBV6-3|TRBD2|few|TRBJ2-7
CASSPVLAGGSYEQYF
TGTGCCAGCAGTCCAGTCTTAGCGGGAGGTTCGTACGAGCAGTACTTC
>TRBV5-1|-|few|TRBJ2-2
CASSGRTGELFF
TGCGCCAGCAGCGGTCGAACCGGGGAGCTGTTTTTT
>TRBV6-6|-|-|TRBJ2-5
CASSIEGGGGETQYF
TGTGCCAGCAGTATTGAAGGAGGAGGGGGGGAGACCCAGTACTTC
>TRBV7-6|-|few|TRBJ2-7
CASSASGTYSYEQYF
TGTGCCAGCAGCGCTTCCGGGACTTACTCCTACGAGCAGTACTTC
>TRBV5-6|-|-|TRBJ1-1
CASRSDGESTEAFF
TGTGCCAGCAGAAGCGACGGGGAGAGCACTGAAGCTTTCTTT
>TRBV12-3/TRBV12-4|TRBD2|many|TRBJ2-4
CASSWGGNIQYF
TGTGCCAGCAGTTGGGGGGGGAACATTCAGTACTTC
>TRBV6-2/TRBV6-3|TRBD1|-|TRBJ2-7
CASSYSKDRGQYEQYF
TGTGCCAGCAGTTACTCGAAGGACAGGGGGCAATACGAGCAGTACTTC
>TRBV15|-|few|TRBJ2-7
CATSSFRDSYEQYF
TGTGCCACCAGCAGCTTCCGGGACTCCTACGAGCAGTACTTC
>TRBV5-1|-|-|TRBJ2-7
CASSNKATSSYEQYF
TGCGCCAGCTCCAACAAGGCTACAAGCTCCTACGAGCAGTACTTC
>TRBV20-1|TRBD1|few|TRBJ1-2
CSLKSDRGRSGYTF
TGCAGTCTAAAAAGCGACAGGGGGCGTAGTGGCTACACCTTC
>TRBV11-2|-|-|TRBJ2-3
CASSLASGTDTQYF
TGTGCCAGCAGCTTAGCCTCCGGCACAGATACGCAGTATTTT
>TRBV3-1|-|-|TRBJ1-1
CASSQDYRYRMNTEAFF
TGTGCCAGCAGCCAAGATTACCGGTATCGGATGAACACTGAAGCTTTCTTT
>TRBV5-4|-|once|TRBJ1-1
CASSWGPGEAFF
TGTGCCAGCAGCTGGGGACCGGGTGAAGCTTTCTTT
>TRBV6-2/TRBV6-3|TRBD2|-|TRBJ2-1
CASSYSGTRTYNEQFF
TGTGCCAGCAGTTACTCCGGGACTAGAACCTACAATGAGCAGTTCTTC
>TRBV29-1|TRBD2|few|TRBJ2-1
CSVEDGTSGGYDWPF
TGCAGCGTTGAAGACGGGACTAGCGGGGGGTATGATTGGCCCTTC
>TRBV5-8|-|-|TRBJ1-1
CASSSDQHEPEAFF
TGTGCCAGCAGCTCGGACCAGCATGAACCTGAAGCTTTCTTT
>TRBV6-2/TRBV6-3|-|-|TRBJ2-5
CASRKETQYF
TGTGCCAGCAGGAAAGAGACCCAGTACTTC
>TRBV12-3/TRBV12-4|-|few|TRBJ2-5
CASMPKSWETQYF
TGTGCCAGCATGCCCAAGTCTTGGGAGACCCAGTACTTC
>TRBV29-1|-|-|TRBJ1-1
CSVEGFGTNMNTEAFF
TGCAGCGTTGAAGGATTCGGGACAAACATGAACACTGAAGCTTTCTTT
>TRBV29-1|-|once|TRBJ2-3
CSVERGLTDTQYF
TGCAGCGTTGAAAGAGGACTAACAGATACGCAGTATTTT
>TRBV29-1|-|-|TRBJ2-1
CSVYNNEQFF
TGCAGCGTTTATAACAATGAGCAGTTCTTC